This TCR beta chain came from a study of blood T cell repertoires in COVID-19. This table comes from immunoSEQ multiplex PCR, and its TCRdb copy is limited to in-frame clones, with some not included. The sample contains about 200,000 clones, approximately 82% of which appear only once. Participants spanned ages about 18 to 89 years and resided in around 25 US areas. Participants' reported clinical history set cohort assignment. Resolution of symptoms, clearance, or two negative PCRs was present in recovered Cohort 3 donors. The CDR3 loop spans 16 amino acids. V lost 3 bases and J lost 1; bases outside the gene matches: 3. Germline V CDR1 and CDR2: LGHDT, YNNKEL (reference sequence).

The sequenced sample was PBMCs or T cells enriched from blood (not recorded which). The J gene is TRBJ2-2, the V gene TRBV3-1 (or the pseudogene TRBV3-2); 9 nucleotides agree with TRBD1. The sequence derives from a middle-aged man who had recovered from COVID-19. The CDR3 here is CASSQRGQGNTGELFF. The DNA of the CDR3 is TGTGCCAGCAGCCAGCGGGGACAGGGGAACACCGGGGAGCTGTTTTTT.